Described below is a single TCR beta chain sequence and its context. Its target is not known. Researchers report immunoSEQ v3.0 was run at survey level. The repertoire was sequenced with immunoSEQ multiplex PCR; TCRdb's copy has only in-frame clones and lacks some. Found here are fewer than 30,000 clones, roughly 79% of them singletons; the top ten hold about a sixth. Held in samples before DNA extraction were 1-10 million cryopreserved PBMC. This sample was included in a study of long-term antiretroviral therapy in people with HIV. The wider study: By about a decade, the earliest samples predate the 2015 immediate-ART recommendation. Study-level findings and limits: Among HIV repertoires, CDR3 length ranges were narrower than those of controls.

This TCR was recovered from a woman aged 18-29 years with HIV. The sample in question was unsorted PBMCs, obtained at the start of antiretroviral therapy, before treatment.

CDR3 DNA sequence: TGTGCCAGCAGCCAAGATATGTCAGCCACCGGGGAGCTGTTTTTT. Amino acid sequence: CASSQDMSATGELFF. This sequence joins TRBV14 and TRBJ2-2; no reliable D call. CDR1 and CDR2 from the germline V gene are SGHDN and FVKESK. The V and J ends lost 0 bases and 4 bases respectively, with 9 bases between them. The CDR3 has 15 amino acids.